The clone carrying this TCR beta chain came up once. Sequenced by immunoSEQ multiplex PCR; TCRdb stores in-frame clones only, minus some. The top ten clones hold about 0.0098% of a sample with 720,000 or so clones, approximately 83% of them seen once. The CDR3 is 14 amino acids. Trimming stripped 0 bases from V and 8 bases from J, with 14 bases between. Germline V gene sequence: CDR1 SGDLS, CDR2 YYNGEE. This sample is part of a study of shared T cell receptors in the human thymus. In addition, the sample was reused for a study of human thymus T cells. Per that study: Serving as donors were healthy Finnish infants, each of whom was having open corrective surgery for congenital heart defects. Obtained as resections during corrective heart surgery, the thymus tissue was then studied. Apparent skewing of V and J gene usage characterized both thymic and blood repertoires. Thymic repertoires of unrelated individuals were reported in related research to overlap highly.

The source of this sequence is a girl under three years old with a congenital heart defect. The V and J genes are TRBV9 and TRBJ1-2; the D is unclear. The sequenced sample was thymocytes. The CDR3 protein is CASSVGDAGLGYTF. Here the CDR3 DNA reads TGTGCCAGCAGCGTAGGGGATGCGGGGTTGGGCTACACCTTC.